These 28 T cell receptor beta chains were sequenced from one sample in a study of T cells in Graves' hyperthyroidism and ophthalmopathy. Amplified TCR beta CDR3 regions came from RNA transcripts. The HTBI set primed first-round TCR CDR3 RT-PCR. TCRdb redid the calling of the multiplex PCR reads with MiXCR, one entry per CDR3 protein. This sample has 500,000 to 650,000 distinct CDR3 sequences, with 20% found just once. The specimen was blood. The receptors stem from a man aged 40-50 years with Graves' ophthalmopathy.

About this clonotype itself: One end of the junction varies from germline; a read error may be responsible. J is TRBJ1-2 and V is TRBV5-5, with 8 bases lining up with TRBD1. CDR1 is SGHKS and CDR2 is YYEKEE in the germline V gene (reference sequence). The length of the CDR3 is 15 residues. The CDR3 is CASSLGTGRNNGYTF. The CDR3 DNA reads TGTGCCAGCAGCTTGGGGACAGGGCGTAACAATGGCTACACCTTC.

This clonotype was seen ten or more times. The chain has TRBV30 and TRBJ1-1, with 8 bases lining up with TRBD1. CDR1 is GTSNPN, CDR2 SVGIG, per germline (reference sequence). CDR3 length: 15 amino acids. Losses at the gene ends were 1 base for V and 7 bases for J; bases not matched to a gene: 11. Written as DNA, the CDR3 is TGTGCCTGGAGTGACACTCTAGGACAGGGAAATGAAGCTTTCTTT. Amino acid sequence: CAWSDTLGQGNEAFF.

At least ten counts were recorded for this clonotype. The chain combines TRBV30 with TRBJ1-1; D might be TRBD1 (5 bases). The CDR3 totals 13 residues. The germline V gene has CDR1 GTSNPN and CDR2 SVGIG (reference sequence). V was pared by 4 bases and J by 0 bases, with 9 bases between. The CDR3 reads CAWTGNMNTEAFF. CDR3 nucleotide sequence: TGTGCCTGGACAGGGAATATGAACACTGAAGCTTTCTTT.

The chain recombines TRBV6-1 with TRBJ1-2; 7 positions agree with TRBD1. The junction had 14 bases not matched to a gene; V was cut back by 5 bases and J by 2 bases. The CDR3 is 17 residues long. Germline loops: CDR1 MNHNS, CDR2 SASEGT. DNA for the CDR3: TGTGCCAGCAGTTTACGGGGCGGGGAGGGACAGAACTATGGCTACACCTTC. Protein product: CASSLRGGEGQNYGYTF.

The chain joins TRBV6-1 to TRBJ2-3; the match to TRBD2 covers 7 bases. Germline lookup yields CDR1 MNHNS and CDR2 SASEGT. J gave up 7 bases and V 7 bases, and 11 bases lay outside the gene matches. The CDR3 is made up of 14 amino acids. The DNA of the CDR3 is TGTGCCAGCAAGCTAGCGGCCGGGGTGAATACGCAGTATTTT. Translating it yields CASKLAAGVNTQYF.

On this clonotype: Germline and junction disagree at one end, which may indicate a read error. V and J are TRBV27 and TRBJ2-1; D is perhaps TRBD1 or TRBD2 (5 bases each). Germline V gene sequence: CDR1 MNHEY, CDR2 SMNVEV (reference sequence). This CDR3 contains 15 residues. The CDR3 is CASSLSGVSYSEQFF. The CDR3, as DNA: TGTGCCAGCAGTTTATCGGGGGTATCCTACAGTGAGCAGTTCTTC.

CDR3 sequence: CASSELRDIRYNEQFF. In nucleotides, the CDR3 is TGTGCCAGCAGTGAACTCCGGGACATCAGATACAATGAGCAGTTCTTC. V and J are TRBV6-1 and TRBJ2-1, with D maybe TRBD1 (6 bases). Germline lookup yields CDR1 MNHNS and CDR2 SASEGT. The V end was cut by 2 bases, the J end by 4 bases, with 15 bases between. This CDR3 is built from 16 residues.

The rearrangement joins TRBV5-6 to TRBJ1-2; 7 nucleotides line up with TRBD1. Germline CDR1 reads SGHDT; CDR2 reads YYEEEE. V dropped 4 bases and J dropped 4; count of bases not matched to a gene: 7. CDR3 size: 14 residues. CDR3 sequence reads: CASSARQGLYGYTF. CDR3 DNA sequence: TGTGCCAGCAGCGCCCGACAGGGCCTCTATGGCTACACCTTC.

This clonotype came up many times. V gene TRBV28 combines with J gene TRBJ1-6, with TRBD1 as a possible D gene (5 bases). The CDR3 contains 14 residues. Germline values: CDR1 MDHEN, CDR2 SYDVKM. V dropped 5 bases and J dropped 9 bases, with 14 bases sitting between them. CDR3 in DNA: TGTGCCAGCAGTGCGGTTGGAGGGGTTTCACCCCTCCACTTT. Residues: CASSAVGGVSPLHF.

About this clonotype: Mismatch with germline at one junction end may stem from a read error. The chain is built from TRBV5-1 and TRBJ2-5, with no clear D. CDR1 is SGHRS, CDR2 YFSETQ, per germline. The CDR3 has 14 residues. The CDR3 loop is CASSLSAAQGTQYF. In DNA form, the CDR3 reads TGCGCCAGCAGCTTGTCTGCGGCCCAAGGGACCCAGTACTTC.

The chain uses TRBV6-4 and TRBJ2-1, with 8 nucleotides matching TRBD2. The trim removed 5 bases at V and 7 bases at J, leaving 10 bases unmatched. CDR3 size: 15 residues. Germline CDR1 is MRHNA and CDR2 is SNTAGT. CDR3 residues: CASSSPGGGLNEQFF. CDR3 DNA sequence: TGTGCCAGCAGTTCCCCGGGGGGGGGGTTAAATGAGCAGTTCTTC.

In this sample, this clonotype turned up many times. This chain links TRBV7-2 with TRBJ2-2; TRBD1 is a possible D gene (5 bases). Germline V lookup: CDR1 SGHTA, CDR2 FQGNSA. V gave up 5 bases and J gave up 4 bases, with 11 bases separating them. The CDR3 sequence is 14 residues long. DNA for the CDR3: TGTGCCAGCAGCCGGACACTTGTCACCGGGGAGCTGTTTTTT. Protein: CASSRTLVTGELFF.

This chain uses TRBV18 with TRBJ1-4; 8 bases agree with TRBD1. V shed 5 bases, J shed 8 bases, and the junction held 10 bases outside the gene matches. The CDR3 is 15 amino acids. Per germline, CDR1 KGHSH and CDR2 LQKENI. The CDR3 is CASSSSDRVDEKLFF. The CDR3 nucleotides are TGTGCCAGCTCATCATCGGACAGGGTAGACGAAAAACTGTTTTTT.

Details on this clonotype: The junction departs from the called germline gene at one end, perhaps through a read error. V usage is TRBV7-8 and J usage is TRBJ2-3; perhaps TRBD1 as D (6 bases). Germline loops: CDR1 SGHVS, CDR2 FQNEAQ. The CDR3 is 15 amino acids. In DNA, the CDR3 is TGTGCCAACAGCTTTCAGGGGATGGTCACAGATACGCAGTATTTT. Translating gives CANSFQGMVTDTQYF.

The chain employs TRBV20-1 and TRBJ1-2; maybe TRBD1 (6 bases). Germline V gene lookup returns CDR1 DFQATT and CDR2 SNEGSKA (reference sequence). V was clipped by 1 base and J by 8 bases, with 14 bases between them. The CDR3 contains 13 residues. CDR3 in amino acids: CSARAGEFAGYTF. Written as DNA, the CDR3 is TGCAGTGCTAGAGCAGGGGAGTTTGCAGGCTACACCTTC.

Ten or more counts support this clonotype. V and J are TRBV11-2 and TRBJ2-6; D possibly corresponds to TRBD2 (6 bases). Trimming took 0 bases from V and 4 from J, leaving 10 bases between them. CDR3 size: 16 residues. In germline, CDR1 is SGHAT, CDR2 FQNNGV. CDR3 in amino acids: CASSLEGGTGANVLTF. The DNA of the CDR3 is TGTGCCAGCAGCTTAGAGGGGGGTACGGGGGCCAACGTCCTGACTTTC.

The CDR3 coding sequence is TGTGCCAGCAGCACCCAGGACAGGAGAGGCACTGAAGCTTTCTTT. It is translated as CASSTQDRRGTEAFF. The chain is built from TRBV7-9 and TRBJ1-1, with 7 bases aligning to TRBD1. V shed 5 bases and J 4 bases; nucleotides not matched to a gene: 10. CDR3 length: 15 amino acids. The germline V gene has CDR1 SEHNR and CDR2 FQNEAQ (reference sequence). Drawing the rest from reference TRBV7-9 and TRBJ1-1, the complete variable domain is DTGVSQNPRHKITKRGQNVTFRCDPISEHNRLYWYRQTLGQGPEFLTYFQNEAQLEKSRLLSDRFSAERPKGSFSTLEIQRTEQGDSAMYLCASSTQDRRGTEAFFGQGTRLTVV.

The V call is TRBV5-5, the J call TRBJ1-3, with a tentative D call TRBD1 (5 bases). CDR3 size: 15 residues. V was shortened by 2 bases and J by 1 base, with 10 bases between the two germline ends. Germline CDR1 and CDR2: SGHKS and YYEKEE (reference sequence). The CDR3 DNA is TGTGCCAGCAGCTTATATCAGGGATCTGGAAACACCATATATTTT. Translation gives CASSLYQGSGNTIYF.

This clonotype was seen a handful of times. The J gene is TRBJ2-2, the V gene TRBV12-3 or TRBV12-4; D gene unclear. Trimming shortened V by 7 bases and J by 5 bases, and 14 bases separated the two germline ends. This CDR3 has 14 amino acids. This chain's CDR3 is CASTTTSLTGELFF. The CDR3 DNA is TGTGCCAGCACCACGACCAGTCTGACCGGGGAGCTGTTTTTT.

The chain carries TRBV7-9 and TRBJ1-1; no reliable D call. The CDR3 spans 13 residues. Germline-derived CDR1 and CDR2 are SEHNR and FQNEAQ (reference sequence). With 3 bases removed from V and 6 bases from J, the gap between germline ends came to 11 bases. CDR3 loop: CASSFNGISEAFF. In DNA form, the CDR3 reads TGTGCCAGCAGCTTCAACGGGATCTCTGAAGCTTTCTTT.

The V call is TRBV7-9, the J call TRBJ2-4; D remains unclear. The CDR3 is 15 residues long. Germline V gene sequence: CDR1 SEHNR, CDR2 FQNEAQ (reference sequence). The V gene lost 5 bases and the J gene lost 2 bases, with 13 bases spanning the gap. CDR3 loop: CASSHTLGTKNIQYF. As DNA, the CDR3 is TGTGCCAGCAGCCACACCCTAGGTACCAAAAACATTCAGTACTTC.

This clonotype was seen a handful of times. The chain links TRBV6-2 or TRBV6-3 to TRBJ1-2; TRBD1 matches 9 bases. Trimming removed 5 bases from V and 8 bases from J; junction bases left unmatched: 6. CDR3 length equals 13 residues. Germline assignment: CDR1 MNHEY and CDR2 SVGEGT. CDR3 bases: TGTGCCAGCAGTCTACGACAGGGGGGGGGCTACACCTTC. Translating it yields CASSLRQGGGYTF.

The CDR3 sequence: CSARSRDWTYEQYF. The DNA for the CDR3 is TGCAGTGCTAGGAGCCGGGACTGGACCTACGAGCAGTACTTC. The V and J genes are TRBV20-1 and TRBJ2-7; tentative D call: TRBD2 (6 bases). Trimming took off 3 bases at V and 2 bases at J, with 14 bases between the two ends. Germline assignment: CDR1 DFQATT and CDR2 SNEGSKA (reference sequence). This CDR3 comprises 14 residues.

The chain employs TRBV6-5 and TRBJ2-1, with D uncertain. This CDR3 contains 12 residues. The germline V gene has CDR1 MNHEY and CDR2 SVGAGI. Trimming stripped 5 bases from V and 13 bases from J, with 15 bases between. The CDR3 DNA reads TGTGCCAGCAGTCCTGATAGGTACCCTCAGTTCTTC. Translated, it gives CASSPDRYPQFF.

V gene TRBV10-3 combines with J gene TRBJ2-1; D not resolved. The CDR3 covers 12 residues. V was shortened by 11 bases and J by 6 bases, with 14 bases between the two germline ends. Germline CDR1 reads ENHRY; CDR2 reads SYGVKD. DNA for the CDR3: TGTGCCCAGTCCGCCGCCGGCAATGAGCAGTTCTTC. It is translated as CAQSAAGNEQFF.

This clonotype showed up many times. At one of its ends the junction is not consistent with the germline gene, which may arise from a read error. The chain carries TRBV2 and TRBJ2-1; 10 nucleotides agree with TRBD2. Germline CDR1 is SNHLY and CDR2 is FYNNEI. The CDR3 length is 14 residues. As DNA, the CDR3 is TGTGCCAGCAGCGAAGCGGGAGGGCTCGATGAGCAGTTCTTC. Translation: CASSEAGGLDEQFF.

The genes are TRBV7-6 and TRBJ2-3, with D uncertain. This CDR3 has 15 amino acids. Germline loops: CDR1 SGHVS, CDR2 FNYEAQ. V lost 4 bases and J lost 0, with 11 bases in between. The CDR3 DNA sequence: TGTGCCAGCAGCTCCTCGGTGCGGAGCACAGATACGCAGTATTTT. Protein product: CASSSSVRSTDTQYF.

There are a few counts of this clonotype. The V call is TRBV3-1, the J call TRBJ2-2, with TRBD2 matching over 7 bases. The CDR3 sequence is 15 residues long. Germline CDR1 and CDR2: LGHDT and YNNKEL (reference sequence). Trimming at V came to 6 bases and at J to 1 base, leaving 5 bases not matched to a gene. DNA of the CDR3: TGTGCCAGCAGACTAGCGCAATTGAACACCGGGGAGCTGTTTTTT. It is translated as CASRLAQLNTGELFF.